Listed below are T cell receptor beta chains from one sample, sequenced in a study of CD4 T cell repertoires in COVID-19. Here immunoSEQ multiplex PCR was the method, and the copy in TCRdb shows in-frame clones only, minus some. The data contain approximately 75,000 clones, about 80% of them singletons. Specimen: CD4+ T cells from peripheral blood, collected after recovery from COVID-19. The origin of the receptors is a human donor who had COVID-19. CDR3s include the opening cysteine and the closing phenylalanine or tryptophan. The order of the fields is J gene, D gene, V gene, clone size, CDR3 DNA, CDR3 protein. The D gene is left open where the match is weak. Rows give clone size only sometimes, using once, few, many, or a class for an expanded clone.

>TRBJ1-1|.|TRBV7-2|.
TGTGCCAGCAGCCTCCGACAGGTCACTGTGACTGAAGCTTTCTTT
CASSLRQVTVTEAFF
>TRBJ1-6|.|TRBV3-1/TRBV3-2|.
TGTGCCAGCAGCCAAGGTAGACAGGTGAATTCACCCCTCCACTTT
CASSQGRQVNSPLHF
>TRBJ2-5|TRBD2|TRBV5-1|once
TGCGCCAGCAGCTTGCGGGGGGGCCAGGAGACCCAGTACTTC
CASSLRGGQETQYF
>TRBJ1-4|TRBD1|TRBV6-1|few
TGTGCCAGCAGTGATCCAGGGGGCGGGAAACTGTTTTTT
CASSDPGGGKLFF
>TRBJ2-5|TRBD1|TRBV7-7|.
TGTGCCAGCAGCTCGCTGACAGGGTCCCCAGAGACCCAGTACTTC
CASSSLTGSPETQYF
>TRBJ1-1|.|TRBV7-8|.
TGTGCCAGCAGCACGCGGGGGGAGAACACTGAAGCTTTCTTT
CASSTRGENTEAFF
>TRBJ1-2|TRBD1|TRBV28|.
TGTGCCAGCAGTTTACCGCCAGGCCTGGGACAGGGGAAGAACACCTTC
CASSLPPGLGQGKNTF
>TRBJ2-2|TRBD2|TRBV4-2|few
TGTGCCAGCAGCCAAGATTCACTAGCGGGAGCGGGGACCGGGGAGCTGTTTTTT
CASSQDSLAGAGTGELFF
>TRBJ1-3|.|TRBV2|.
TGTGCCAGCAGAGCCGACAGCTCTGGAAACACCATATATTTT
CASRADSSGNTIYF
>TRBJ2-5|.|TRBV19|.
TGTGCCAGTAGTATTAACAGGGAAGGGACCCAGTACTTC
CASSINREGTQYF
>TRBJ1-1|.|TRBV27|few
TGTGCCGTACTCGGATGGATGAACACTGAAGCTTTCTTT
CAVLGWMNTEAFF
>TRBJ1-3|.|TRBV29-1|.
TGCAGCGTTGTAGGGGCTTCTGGAAACACCATATATTTT
CSVVGASGNTIYF
>TRBJ2-3|.|TRBV9|few
TGTGCCAGCAGCTCGTGGGGGGACACAGATACGCAGTATTTT
CASSSWGDTDTQYF
>TRBJ2-7|.|TRBV11-1|.
TGTGCCAGCAGCAAAGTAGGGGGGCTCTACGAGCAGTACTTC
CASSKVGGLYEQYF
>TRBJ1-4|TRBD1|TRBV4-1|.
TGCGCCAGCAGCCGAAAGATTGGGACAGCCGGCACTGCAACTAATGAAAAACTGTTTTTT
CASSRKIGTAGTATNEKLFF
>TRBJ2-7|.|TRBV3-1/TRBV3-2|.
TGTGCCAGCAGCCACAGACTAGGTAGGGACGAGCAGTACTTC
CASSHRLGRDEQYF
>TRBJ1-3|.|TRBV7-2|.
TGTGCCAGCAGCTTATCCAGGGGCCTAGCAGGAAACACCATATATTTT
CASSLSRGLAGNTIYF
>TRBJ1-6|.|TRBV2|.
TGTGCCAGCAAGATTAATTCACCCCTCCACTTT
CASKINSPLHF
>TRBJ2-1|.|TRBV27|.
TGTGCCAGCAGCCCGAGTGGGCGGCGGATTAACAATGAGCAGTTCTTC
CASSPSGRRINNEQFF
>TRBJ2-2|.|TRBV10-1|.
TGCGCCAGCAGACCGGGACGGGACACCGGGGAGCTGTTTTTT
CASRPGRDTGELFF
>TRBJ1-5|.|TRBV18|few
TGTGCCAGCTCACCAAAGCGTGCGGACCAGCCCCAGCATTTT
CASSPKRADQPQHF
>TRBJ2-7|.|TRBV19|few
TGTGCCAGTAAGATAGGACACCCGTCTCTGGAGCAGTACTTC
CASKIGHPSLEQYF
>TRBJ2-7|.|TRBV28|.
TGTGCCAGCAGTTCCCCCGCCGGACGGAACTACGAGCAGTACTTC
CASSSPAGRNYEQYF
>TRBJ2-4|TRBD2|TRBV18|.
TGTGCCAGCTCACCAGAGGGACTAACCAAAAACATTCAGTACTTC
CASSPEGLTKNIQYF
>TRBJ2-3|TRBD2|TRBV19|.
TGTGCCAGTAGTGGGACTATATCCGGTACGCAGTATTTT
CASSGTISGTQYF
>TRBJ2-1|TRBD1|TRBV3-1/TRBV3-2|.
TGTGCCAGCAGCCTTGATGACAGGGGCTACGACAATGAGCAGTTCTTC
CASSLDDRGYDNEQFF